These 18 T cell receptor beta chains share one sample of origin, sequenced in a study of molecular identifiers for immune sequencing clone quantification. One entry per CDR3 protein, called by TCRdb with MiXCR from the PCR reads. The sample records about 510,000 distinct CDR3 sequences, around 25% being singletons. Sequenced sample: naive CD8+ T cells from blood, with Jurkat cell RNA spiked in. Stated subset: FACS-sorted CD8+CD4-CCR7+CD45RA+ naive T cells. The receptors stem from a human donor in good health. Some libraries in this study had Jurkat cell RNA spiked in.

The chain combines TRBV7-9 with TRBJ1-2; TRBD1 might be the D (6 bases). The CDR3 runs 14 residues. CDR1 and CDR2 (germline): SEHNR, FQNEAQ (reference sequence). V lost 1 base and J 4 bases, leaving 10 bases between the germline ends. The CDR3 loop reads CASSLVMGAYGYTF. For the CDR3, the DNA is TGTGCCAGCAGCTTAGTGATGGGGGCCTATGGCTACACCTTC.

Concerning this clonotype: This sequence may be a read error, since a much larger clone differs from it by one base. The J gene is TRBJ2-2, the V gene TRBV6-2 or TRBV6-3, with 7 positions matching TRBD2. The CDR3 runs 13 residues. Per germline, CDR1 MNHEY and CDR2 SVGEGT. CDR3 loop: CASSYPRGGEPFF. CDR3 bases: TGTGCCAGCAGTTACCCCCGTGGGGGGGAGCCGTTTTTT.

Worth noting for this clonotype: A much larger clone differs from this one at a single base, so this may be a read error. The chain uses TRBV13 and TRBJ2-5, with TRBD1 matching 7 bases. CDR3 length: 15 residues. Germline V gives CDR1 PRHDT, CDR2 FYEKMQ (reference sequence). CDR3 DNA: TGTGCCTGCAGCCCACGAGGCAGGGGGATTGAGACCCAGTACTTC. Protein: CACSPRGRGIETQYF.

For this clonotype: This clone may be a read error of a much larger clone one base away. This chain links TRBV4-3 with TRBJ2-4; TRBD1 aligns across 8 bases. This CDR3 comprises 13 residues. Germline V CDR1 and CDR2: LGHNA, YSLEER. CDR3 nucleotide sequence: TGCGCCGGCAGCCAAGACAGGGGTAACATTCAGTACTTC. Amino acid sequence: CAGSQDRGNIQYF.

The gene calls are TRBV27 and TRBJ2-3; possibly TRBD1 for D (5 bases). Per the germline V gene, CDR1 is MNHEY and CDR2 is SMNVEV (reference sequence). CDR3 length equals 19 residues. Trimming took 4 bases from V and 0 from J, leaving 23 bases between them. CDR3 DNA: TGTGCCAGCAGTTCCATCGACATTGGGGCTGGGTATAGCACAGATACGCAGTATTTT. It specifies CASSSIDIGAGYSTDTQYF.

The chain uses TRBV6-5 and TRBJ1-1; no definite D call. The CDR3 covers 13 residues. Trimming shortened V by 8 bases and J by 4 bases, and 14 bases separated the two germline ends. The V gene's germline CDR1 is MNHEY and CDR2 SVGAGI. The CDR3 DNA reads TGTGCCAGCTTCCGAGAGCTGATCACTGAAGCTTTCTTT. Amino acids: CASFRELITEAFF.

This clonotype was detected ten times or more. The chain recombines TRBV7-6 with TRBJ2-3; no clear D gene. V lost 5 bases to trimming and J lost 3 bases, with 18 bases between them. Germline-derived CDR1 and CDR2 are SGHVS and FNYEAQ. This CDR3 region has 16 residues. The CDR3 nucleotides are TGTGCCAGCAGCGCAGGAGTCGTTATGCGGACAGATACGCAGTATTTT. It translates to CASSAGVVMRTDTQYF.

This clonotype was detected only a few times. V is TRBV6-6 and J is TRBJ1-1; a weak D match, TRBD1 (6 bases). The CDR3 length is 13 residues. Germline V gene data show CDR1 as MNHNY and CDR2 as SVGAGI (reference sequence). V lost 7 bases and J 0 bases, leaving 9 bases between the germline ends. The CDR3 DNA reads TGTGCCAGCATAGAGGGGGTGAACACTGAAGCTTTCTTT. It is translated as CASIEGVNTEAFF.

This clonotype has only a few counts. Mismatch with germline at one junction end may stem from a read error. The J gene is TRBJ2-7, the V gene TRBV7-6; TRBD1 agrees at 9 bases. The length of the CDR3 is 14 residues. CDR1 is SGHVS, CDR2 FNYEAQ, per germline. The CDR3 sequence: CARSLGTGTYEQYF. CDR3 DNA sequence: TGTGCCCGCAGCTTAGGGACAGGGACCTACGAGCAGTACTTC.

This clonotype was observed a few times. The chain uses TRBV4-3 and TRBJ2-7, with 13 bases fitting TRBD2. Germline trimming cut 3 bases from V and 5 bases from J; bases unmatched to any gene: 4. Germline V gives CDR1 LGHNA, CDR2 YSLEER. CDR3 length: 15 amino acids. The CDR3 loop is CASSQGLAGSNEQYF. The CDR3 bases are TGCGCCAGCAGCCAGGGACTAGCGGGGTCCAACGAGCAGTACTTC.

The rearrangement joins TRBV20-1 to TRBJ1-1; 8 positions agree with TRBD1. Germline CDR1 DFQATT, CDR2 SNEGSKA (reference sequence). The CDR3 runs 15 residues. The V gene end was trimmed by 1 base and the J gene end by 4 bases; junction bases not matched to a gene: 8. The CDR3 sequence is CSARVEGQGITEAFF. The CDR3 DNA reads TGCAGTGCTAGAGTGGAAGGACAGGGAATCACTGAAGCTTTCTTT.

This clonotype occurred many times. This chain connects TRBV9 to TRBJ1-5; perhaps TRBD1 as D (5 bases). The germline V gene encodes CDR1 SGDLS and CDR2 YYNGEE. CDR3 length: 15 amino acids. V gave up 2 bases and J gave up 0 bases, with 9 bases separating them. CDR3 sequence: CASSVTGNSNQPQHF. In nucleotides, the CDR3 is TGTGCCAGCAGCGTTACAGGAAATAGCAATCAGCCCCAGCATTTT.

This sequence joins TRBV20-1 and TRBJ2-7; D is perhaps TRBD1 (6 bases). With 2 bases removed from V and 3 bases from J, the gap between germline ends came to 8 bases. Per the germline V gene, CDR1 is DFQATT and CDR2 is SNEGSKA (reference sequence). The CDR3 has 12 residues. CDR3 nucleotide sequence: TGCAGTGCTAGACCACAGGGCTACGAGCAGTACTTC. The encoded protein is CSARPQGYEQYF.

This rearrangement joins TRBV20-1 to TRBJ1-5; TRBD1 agrees at 7 bases. CDR3 length: 15 residues. After removal of 0 bases from V and 2 bases from J, the junction contained 4 bases not matched to a gene. CDR1 and CDR2 from the germline V gene are DFQATT and SNEGSKA (reference sequence). CDR3 DNA: TGCAGTGCTAGAGATAGGGACAGCCGCAATCAGCCCCAGCATTTT. Translated: CSARDRDSRNQPQHF.

The CDR3 protein is CASSSGASGYEQYF. DNA for the CDR3: TGTGCCAGCAGTTCCGGGGCTAGCGGCTACGAGCAGTACTTC. The chain has TRBV6-2 or TRBV6-3 and TRBJ2-7; TRBD2 matches 7 bases. J gave up 3 bases and V 4 bases, and 6 bases lay outside the gene matches. This CDR3 is 14 amino acids long. In germline, CDR1 is MNHEY, CDR2 SVGEGT.

The sample holds a few counts of this clonotype. The V gene is TRBV10-2, the J gene TRBJ1-1; D gene unclear. V was cut by 3 bases and J by 4 bases, with 9 bases left in between. Germline V gives CDR1 WSHSY, CDR2 SAAADI. The length of the CDR3 is 13 residues. CDR3 sequence reads: CASSDLSPTEAFF. The CDR3 nucleotides are TGCGCCAGCAGTGATTTAAGTCCCACTGAAGCTTTCTTT.

This clonotype was seen many times. This chain uses TRBV4-3 with TRBJ2-3; 7 bases line up with TRBD2. From germline, CDR1 is LGHNA and CDR2 YSLEER. The CDR3 length is 16 residues. V shed 0 bases and J 2 bases; nucleotides not matched to a gene: 5. The CDR3 spells CASSQERLAVTDTQYF. In DNA form, the CDR3 reads TGCGCCAGCAGCCAAGAACGCCTAGCGGTCACAGATACGCAGTATTTT.

This chain links TRBV6-2 or TRBV6-3 with TRBJ1-5; a possible D gene is TRBD1 (5 bases). Trimming removed 5 bases from V and 2 bases from J, with 10 bases in between. Germline V lookup: CDR1 MNHEY, CDR2 SVGEGT. The CDR3 covers 14 residues. The chain's CDR3 is CASSGTWGNQPQHF. The CDR3 DNA reads as TGTGCCAGCAGTGGGACCTGGGGCAATCAGCCCCAGCATTTT.